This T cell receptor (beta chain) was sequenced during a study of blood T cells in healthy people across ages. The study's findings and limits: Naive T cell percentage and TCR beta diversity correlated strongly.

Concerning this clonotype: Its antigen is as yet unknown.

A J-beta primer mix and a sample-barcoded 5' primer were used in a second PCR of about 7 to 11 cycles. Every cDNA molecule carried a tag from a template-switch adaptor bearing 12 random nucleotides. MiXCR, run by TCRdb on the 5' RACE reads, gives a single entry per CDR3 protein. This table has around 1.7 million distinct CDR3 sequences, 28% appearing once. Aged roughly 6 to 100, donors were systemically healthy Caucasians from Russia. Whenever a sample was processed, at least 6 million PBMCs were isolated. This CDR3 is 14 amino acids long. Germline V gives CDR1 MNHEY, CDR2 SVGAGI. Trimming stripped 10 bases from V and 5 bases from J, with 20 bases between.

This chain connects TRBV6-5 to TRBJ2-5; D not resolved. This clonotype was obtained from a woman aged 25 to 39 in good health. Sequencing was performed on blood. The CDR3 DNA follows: TGTGCCACCGGATTTGGGCAGGTCTGGGAGACCCAGTACTTC. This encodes CATGFGQVWETQYF.